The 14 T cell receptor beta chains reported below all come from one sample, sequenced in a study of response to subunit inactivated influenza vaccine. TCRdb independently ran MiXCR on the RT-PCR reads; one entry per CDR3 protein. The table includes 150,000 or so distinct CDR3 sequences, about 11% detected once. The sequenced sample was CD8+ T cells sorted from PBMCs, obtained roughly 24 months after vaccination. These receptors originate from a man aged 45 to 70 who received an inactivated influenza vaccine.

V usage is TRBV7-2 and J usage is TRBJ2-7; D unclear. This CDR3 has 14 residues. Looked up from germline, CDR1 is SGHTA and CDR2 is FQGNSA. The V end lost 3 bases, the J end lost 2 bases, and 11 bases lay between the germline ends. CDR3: CASSLTGPTYEQYF. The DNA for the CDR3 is TGTGCCAGCAGCTTGACCGGTCCTACCTACGAGCAGTACTTC.

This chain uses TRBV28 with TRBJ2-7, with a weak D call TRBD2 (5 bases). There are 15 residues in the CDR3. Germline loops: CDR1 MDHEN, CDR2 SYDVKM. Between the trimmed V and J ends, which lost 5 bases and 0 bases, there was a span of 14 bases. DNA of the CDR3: TGTGCCAGCAGTCCCCCCGGCGGGCGCTCCTACGAGCAGTACTTC. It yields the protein CASSPPGGRSYEQYF.

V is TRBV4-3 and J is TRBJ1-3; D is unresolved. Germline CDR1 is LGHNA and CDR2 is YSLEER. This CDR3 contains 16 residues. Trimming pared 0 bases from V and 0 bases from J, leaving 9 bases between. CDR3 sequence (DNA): TGCGCCAGCAGCCAAGATCCCTACAGCTCTGGAAACACCATATATTTT. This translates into CASSQDPYSSGNTIYF.

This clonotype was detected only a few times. Here the CDR3 reads CASRPSPNTGELFF. The DNA for the CDR3 is TGTGCCAGCAGACCCAGCCCGAACACCGGGGAGCTGTTTTTT. The chain links TRBV11-2 to TRBJ2-2; D uncertain. The CDR3 is made up of 14 amino acids. Trimming cost V 6 bases and J 0 bases, with 8 bases left between them. Germline CDR1 is SGHAT and CDR2 is FQNNGV. Complete variable domain (other parts from reference TRBV11-2 and TRBJ2-2): EAGVAQSPRYKIIEKRQSVAFWCNPISGHATLYWYQQILGQGPKLLIQFQNNGVVDDSQLPKDRFSAERLKGVDSTLKIQPAKLEDSAVYLCASRPSPNTGELFFGEGSRLTVL.

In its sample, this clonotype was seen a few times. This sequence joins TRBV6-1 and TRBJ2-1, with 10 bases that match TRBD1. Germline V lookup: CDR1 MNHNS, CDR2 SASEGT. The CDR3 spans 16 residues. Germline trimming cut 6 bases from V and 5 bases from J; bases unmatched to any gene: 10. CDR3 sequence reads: CASRSPGQGINNEQFF. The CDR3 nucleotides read TGTGCCAGCAGATCCCCGGGACAGGGGATCAACAATGAGCAGTTCTTC.

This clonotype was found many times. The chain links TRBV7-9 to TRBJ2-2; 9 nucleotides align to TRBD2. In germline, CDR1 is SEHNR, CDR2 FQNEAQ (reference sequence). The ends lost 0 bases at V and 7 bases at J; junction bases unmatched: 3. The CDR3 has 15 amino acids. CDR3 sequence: CASSLALAGNGELFF. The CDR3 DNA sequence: TGTGCCAGCAGCTTAGCCCTAGCGGGAAACGGGGAGCTGTTTTTT.

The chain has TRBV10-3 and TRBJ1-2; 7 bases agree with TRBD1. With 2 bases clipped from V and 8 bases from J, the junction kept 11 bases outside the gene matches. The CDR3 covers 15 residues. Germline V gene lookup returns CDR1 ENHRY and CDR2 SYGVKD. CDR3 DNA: TGTGCCATCAGTGAGAAAGGGGGCTCATTCAAGGGCTACACCTTC. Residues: CAISEKGGSFKGYTF.

This CDR3 is CAWDRGAGANVLTF. In DNA form, the CDR3 reads TGTGCCTGGGACAGGGGAGCTGGGGCCAACGTCCTGACTTTC. The gene calls are TRBV30 and TRBJ2-6; 8 bases are shared with TRBD1. V shed 5 bases and J 2 bases; nucleotides not matched to a gene: 2. This CDR3 is 14 amino acids long. Looked up from germline, CDR1 is GTSNPN and CDR2 is SVGIG (reference sequence). The complete variable domain, with remaining parts taken from reference TRBV30 and TRBJ2-6, reads SQTIHQWPATLVQPVGSPLSLECTVEGTSNPNLYWYRQAAGRGLQLLFYSVGIGQISSEVPQNLSASRPQDRQFILSSKKLLLSDSGFYLCAWDRGAGANVLTFGAGSRLTVL.

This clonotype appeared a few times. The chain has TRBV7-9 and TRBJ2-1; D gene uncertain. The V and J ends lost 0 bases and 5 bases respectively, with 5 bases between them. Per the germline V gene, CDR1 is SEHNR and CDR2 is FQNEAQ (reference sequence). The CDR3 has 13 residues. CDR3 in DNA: TGTGCCAGCAGCTTAGCAGCGAACAATGAGCAGTTCTTC. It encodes CASSLAANNEQFF.

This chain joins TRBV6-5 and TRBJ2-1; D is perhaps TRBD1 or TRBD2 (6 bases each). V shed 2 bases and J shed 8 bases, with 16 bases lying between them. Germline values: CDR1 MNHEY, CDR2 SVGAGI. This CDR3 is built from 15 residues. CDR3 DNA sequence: TGTGCCAGCAGTTACCTAGGGGGAGGCTATCATGAGCAGTTCTTC. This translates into CASSYLGGGYHEQFF.

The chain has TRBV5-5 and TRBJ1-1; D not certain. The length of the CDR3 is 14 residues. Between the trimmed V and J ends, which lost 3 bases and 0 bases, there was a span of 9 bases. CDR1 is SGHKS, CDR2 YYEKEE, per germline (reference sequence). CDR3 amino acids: CASSYGRMNTEAFF. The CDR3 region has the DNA TGTGCCAGCAGCTATGGACGGATGAACACTGAAGCTTTCTTT.

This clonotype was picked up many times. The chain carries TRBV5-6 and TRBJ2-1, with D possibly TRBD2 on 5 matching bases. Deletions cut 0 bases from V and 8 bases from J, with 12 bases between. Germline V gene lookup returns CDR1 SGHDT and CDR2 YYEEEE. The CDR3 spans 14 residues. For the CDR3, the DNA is TGTGCCAGCAGCTTGGAGCTAGGGAGTCATGAGCAGTTCTTC. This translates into CASSLELGSHEQFF.

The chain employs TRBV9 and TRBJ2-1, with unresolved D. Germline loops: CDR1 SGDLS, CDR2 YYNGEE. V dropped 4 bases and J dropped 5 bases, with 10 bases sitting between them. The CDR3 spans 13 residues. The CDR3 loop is CASSPSSHNEQFF. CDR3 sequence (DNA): TGTGCCAGCAGCCCCAGTAGCCACAATGAGCAGTTCTTC.

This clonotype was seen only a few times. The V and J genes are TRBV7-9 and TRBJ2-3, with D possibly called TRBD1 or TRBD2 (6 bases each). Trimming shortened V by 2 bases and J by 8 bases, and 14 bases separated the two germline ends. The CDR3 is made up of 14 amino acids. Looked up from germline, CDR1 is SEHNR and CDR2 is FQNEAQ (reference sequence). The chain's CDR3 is CASSLKGGVATQYF. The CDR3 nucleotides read TGTGCCAGCAGCTTAAAGGGGGGTGTGGCTACGCAGTATTTT.